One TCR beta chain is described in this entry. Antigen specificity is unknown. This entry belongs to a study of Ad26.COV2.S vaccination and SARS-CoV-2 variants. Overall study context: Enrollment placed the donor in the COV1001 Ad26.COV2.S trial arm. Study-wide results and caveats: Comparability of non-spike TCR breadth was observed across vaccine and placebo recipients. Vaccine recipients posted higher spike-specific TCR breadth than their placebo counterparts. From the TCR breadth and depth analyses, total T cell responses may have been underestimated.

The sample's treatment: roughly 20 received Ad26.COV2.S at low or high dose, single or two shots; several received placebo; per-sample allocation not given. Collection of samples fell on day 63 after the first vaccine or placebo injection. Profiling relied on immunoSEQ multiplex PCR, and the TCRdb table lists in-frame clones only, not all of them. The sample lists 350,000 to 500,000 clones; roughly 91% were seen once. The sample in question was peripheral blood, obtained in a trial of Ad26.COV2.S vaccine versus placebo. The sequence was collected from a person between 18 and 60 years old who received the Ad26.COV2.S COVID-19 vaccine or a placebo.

The CDR3 here is CASSSWDVPYEQYF. CDR3 bases: TGTGCCAGCAGCTCTTGGGACGTACCCTACGAGCAGTACTTC. V usage is TRBV7-9 and J usage is TRBJ2-7, with D tentatively TRBD1 or TRBD2 (5 bases each). V lost 4 bases and J lost 2, with 12 bases in between. The CDR3 is 14 residues long. CDR1 is SEHNR and CDR2 is FQNEAQ in the germline V gene (reference sequence).